Listed below are T cell receptor beta chains from one sample, sequenced in a study of beta chain features in type 1 diabetes. TCRdb's copy holds only in-frame clones and misses some; the assay was immunoSEQ multiplex PCR. In the table there are 250,000 to 350,000 clones, 14% of which are singletons. The sample taken for sequencing was naive CD4+ T cells from blood. The receptor set was obtained from a man aged 30 to 45 with type 1 diabetes. Both conserved end residues are part of each CDR3. The D gene is left open where the match is weak. Rows give clone size only sometimes, using once, few, many, or a class for an expanded clone.

CDR3aa: CASSPKGGPNNEQFF; CDR3nt: TGTGCCAGCAGCCCGAAGGGGGGGCCCAACAATGAGCAGTTCTTC; j_gene: TRBJ2-1; abundance: .; d_gene: .; v_gene: TRBV5-4
CDR3aa: CASSEEAWTSTDTQYF; CDR3nt: TGTGCCAGCAGTGAGGAGGCGTGGACTAGCACAGATACGCAGTATTTT; j_gene: TRBJ2-3; abundance: few; d_gene: .; v_gene: TRBV2
CDR3aa: CASRDFGRGQPQHF; CDR3nt: TGTGCCAGTAGGGACTTTGGACGCGGGCAGCCCCAGCATTTT; j_gene: TRBJ1-5; abundance: few; d_gene: .; v_gene: TRBV19
CDR3aa: CASSLGMDTTRGYTF; CDR3nt: TGTGCCAGCAGCTTGGGGATGGACACAACGCGGGGCTACACCTTC; j_gene: TRBJ1-2; abundance: .; d_gene: .; v_gene: TRBV4-2
CDR3aa: CSAGSDSEQFF; CDR3nt: TGCAGTGCTGGCAGCGACAGTGAGCAGTTCTTC; j_gene: TRBJ2-1; abundance: few; d_gene: .; v_gene: TRBV20-1
CDR3aa: CASTQRSGERGKLFF; CDR3nt: TGTGCCAGCACTCAACGGAGCGGGGAGAGAGGAAAACTGTTTTTT; j_gene: TRBJ1-4; abundance: few; d_gene: .; v_gene: TRBV2
CDR3aa: CASSFVGLANNEQFF; CDR3nt: TGTGCCAGCAGTTTTGTGGGACTAGCGAACAATGAGCAGTTCTTC; j_gene: TRBJ2-1; abundance: few; d_gene: TRBD2; v_gene: TRBV28
CDR3aa: CASSPSGGQTAYGYTF; CDR3nt: TGTGCCAGCTCACCATCCGGTGGACAAACTGCCTATGGCTACACCTTC; j_gene: TRBJ1-2; abundance: .; d_gene: .; v_gene: TRBV18
CDR3aa: CASSLRQVSGEQYF; CDR3nt: TGCGCCAGCAGCCTCCGACAGGTCTCAGGAGAGCAGTACTTC; j_gene: TRBJ2-7; abundance: once; d_gene: .; v_gene: TRBV5-1
CDR3aa: CASSVDGLAGEETQYF; CDR3nt: TGTGCCAGCAGCGTAGACGGACTAGCGGGAGAAGAGACCCAGTACTTC; j_gene: TRBJ2-5; abundance: few; d_gene: TRBD2; v_gene: TRBV9
CDR3aa: CASTKGGTGKSEQFF; CDR3nt: TGTGCCAGCACCAAAGGGGGGACAGGGAAGAGTGAGCAGTTCTTC; j_gene: TRBJ2-1; abundance: .; d_gene: TRBD1; v_gene: TRBV7-9
CDR3aa: CASGLELANEQFF; CDR3nt: TGTGCTAGTGGTTTGGAGCTAGCGAATGAGCAGTTCTTC; j_gene: TRBJ2-1; abundance: few; d_gene: .; v_gene: TRBV12-5
CDR3aa: CASSFAGTEAFF; CDR3nt: TGTGCCAGCAGCTTCGCAGGGACTGAAGCTTTCTTT; j_gene: TRBJ1-1; abundance: few; d_gene: .; v_gene: TRBV9
CDR3aa: CASSQEGGRPPYEQYF; CDR3nt: TGTGCCAGCAGCCAAGAAGGCGGGAGGCCTCCCTACGAGCAGTACTTC; j_gene: TRBJ2-7; abundance: few; d_gene: TRBD2; v_gene: TRBV4-2
CDR3aa: CASSRGTSGMNEQFF; CDR3nt: TGTGCCAGCTCACGTGGGACTAGCGGGATGAATGAGCAGTTCTTC; j_gene: TRBJ2-1; abundance: .; d_gene: TRBD2; v_gene: TRBV18
CDR3aa: CASSPRLAGVNEQFF; CDR3nt: TGTGCCAGCTCACCGAGACTAGCGGGAGTCAATGAGCAGTTCTTC; j_gene: TRBJ2-1; abundance: .; d_gene: TRBD2; v_gene: TRBV18
CDR3aa: CASSPAGPRAATFEQYF; CDR3nt: TGTGCCAGCTCACCAGCGGGACCGCGGGCTGCTACCTTCGAGCAGTACTTC; j_gene: TRBJ2-7; abundance: .; d_gene: .; v_gene: TRBV18
CDR3aa: CASSQRWSTDTQYF; CDR3nt: TGTGCCAGCAGCCAGAGGTGGAGCACAGATACGCAGTATTTT; j_gene: TRBJ2-3; abundance: few; d_gene: .; v_gene: TRBV14
CDR3aa: CASSPTSGGVQTQYF; CDR3nt: TGTGCCAGCAGTCCAACTAGCGGGGGGGTCCAGACCCAGTACTTC; j_gene: TRBJ2-5; abundance: few; d_gene: TRBD2; v_gene: TRBV9
CDR3aa: CASSLAGTSGSNEQFF; CDR3nt: TGCGCCAGCAGCTTGGCCGGGACTAGCGGGAGCAATGAGCAGTTCTTC; j_gene: TRBJ2-1; abundance: .; d_gene: TRBD2; v_gene: TRBV5-1
CDR3aa: CASSLPQEDYGYTF; CDR3nt: TGCGCCAGCAGCTTGCCGCAGGAGGACTATGGCTACACCTTC; j_gene: TRBJ1-2; abundance: .; d_gene: .; v_gene: TRBV5-1
CDR3aa: CASSPPGTRNEQFF; CDR3nt: TGTGCCAGCTCACCCCCGGGGACTAGAAATGAGCAGTTCTTC; j_gene: TRBJ2-1; abundance: few; d_gene: TRBD2; v_gene: TRBV18
CDR3aa: CATQGLSYEQYF; CDR3nt: TGTGCCACTCAGGGGCTTTCCTACGAGCAGTACTTC; j_gene: TRBJ2-7; abundance: few; d_gene: .; v_gene: TRBV28
CDR3aa: CSVDRVLPSEAFF; CDR3nt: TGCAGCGTTGACAGGGTCCTCCCCTCTGAAGCTTTCTTT; j_gene: TRBJ1-1; abundance: few; d_gene: .; v_gene: TRBV29-1
CDR3aa: CSVESFASRSQYF; CDR3nt: TGCAGCGTTGAATCTTTCGCTAGCCGGTCGCAGTACTTC; j_gene: TRBJ2-7; abundance: few; d_gene: .; v_gene: TRBV29-1
CDR3aa: CASSDQGLGGYTF; CDR3nt: TGTGCCAGCAGTGATCAAGGACTGGGAGGCTACACCTTC; j_gene: TRBJ1-2; abundance: .; d_gene: .; v_gene: TRBV2
CDR3aa: CAWSVPSGGTDTQYF; CDR3nt: TGTGCCTGGAGTGTACCTAGCGGAGGGACAGATACGCAGTATTTT; j_gene: TRBJ2-3; abundance: few; d_gene: TRBD2; v_gene: TRBV30
CDR3aa: CASSESPGLAGETQYF; CDR3nt: TGTGCCAGCAGTGAATCCCCGGGACTAGCGGGAGAGACCCAGTACTTC; j_gene: TRBJ2-5; abundance: few; d_gene: TRBD2; v_gene: TRBV6-1
CDR3aa: CASSSGTGGGYTF; CDR3nt: TGTGCCAGCAGCTCCGGGACAGGGGGAGGCTACACCTTC; j_gene: TRBJ1-2; abundance: .; d_gene: TRBD1; v_gene: TRBV28
CDR3aa: CASSGSSYEQYF; CDR3nt: TGTGCCAGCAGTGGTAGCTCCTACGAGCAGTACTTC; j_gene: TRBJ2-7; abundance: few; d_gene: .; v_gene: TRBV2
CDR3aa: CASSSRDVQSHRDEQYF; CDR3nt: TGCGCCAGCAGCTCCCGGGATGTCCAAAGCCATCGGGACGAGCAGTACTTC; j_gene: TRBJ2-7; abundance: .; d_gene: .; v_gene: TRBV5-1
CDR3aa: CASSFGDRDYQPQHF; CDR3nt: TGTGCCAGCAGCTTTGGGGACAGGGACTATCAGCCCCAGCATTTT; j_gene: TRBJ1-5; abundance: few; d_gene: TRBD1; v_gene: TRBV7-9